This T cell receptor (beta chain) is from a study of cytomegalovirus exposure and HLA in healthy donors. PCR involved 60 Vbeta and 13 Jbeta primers. This table comes from immunoSEQ multiplex PCR, and its TCRdb copy is limited to in-frame clones, with some not included. This table has around 220,000 clones, roughly four fifths appearing once. Overall study results and limits: Indistinguishable V segments such as TRBV6-2 and TRBV6-3 were excluded.

Deletions cut 0 bases from V and 1 base from J, with 7 bases between. Germline lookup yields CDR1 LGHNA and CDR2 YSLEER. The CDR3 extends over 15 amino acids. A note on this clone: Its target is not known.

The rearrangement uses TRBV4-3 and TRBJ1-3, with a possible D match to TRBD1 (5 bases). This sequence originates from a girl aged 5-17 years in good health and CMV-seronegative. The sequencing input was PBMCs. CDR3 sequence (DNA): TGCGCCAGCAGCCAAGATCAGGGTTCTGGAAACACCATATATTTT. It codes for CASSQDQGSGNTIYF.